This T cell receptor delta chain comes out of a study of gamma-delta T cells after stem cell transplantation. The CDR3 length is 21 residues. V shed 0 bases, J shed 1 base, and the junction held 21 bases outside the gene matches. Germline assignment: CDR1 GEAIGNYY and CDR2 EKD. TCRdb called clones anew from the RT-PCR reads with CATT. The repertoire holds roughly 1,300 delta-chain clones, about 9.4% seen once, with 64% in the top ten. About this clone: This sequence is one base from a far larger clone and is likely a read error. The sample has other DNA sequences that encode this CDR3 too.

The chain combines TRDV2 with TRDJ1, with TRDD3 matching over 8 bases. This sequence was found in a human donor. It is not recorded whose cells these are; they may come from a transplant donor. The sequenced sample consisted of gamma-delta T cells. The CDR3 nucleotides are TGTGCCTGTGACACCGTTGAGTCCAACCGGCGTACTGGGGGGCTCACCGATAAACTCATCTTT. Translation: CACDTVESNRRTGGLTDKLIF.